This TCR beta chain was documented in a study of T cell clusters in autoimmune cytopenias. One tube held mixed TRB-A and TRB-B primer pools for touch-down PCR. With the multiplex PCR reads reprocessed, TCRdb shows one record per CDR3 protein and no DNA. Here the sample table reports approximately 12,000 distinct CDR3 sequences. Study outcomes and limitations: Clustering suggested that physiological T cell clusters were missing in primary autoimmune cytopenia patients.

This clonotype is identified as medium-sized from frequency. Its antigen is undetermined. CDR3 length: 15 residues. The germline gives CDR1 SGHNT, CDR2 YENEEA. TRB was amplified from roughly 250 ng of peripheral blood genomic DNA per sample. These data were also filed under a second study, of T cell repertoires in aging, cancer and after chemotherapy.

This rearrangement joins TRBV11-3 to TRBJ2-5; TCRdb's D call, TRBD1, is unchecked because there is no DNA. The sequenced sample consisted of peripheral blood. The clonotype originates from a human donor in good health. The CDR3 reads CASSRGQGKQETQYF.